The entry below gives a single TCR beta chain sequence along with its context. Its antigen is still unknown. The entry originates in a study of T cell repertoires in cytomegalovirus infection. Study in general: Shared public TCR beta signatures pointed to both CMV infection and a matching HLA type.

TCRdb reprocessed the reads with MiXCR, giving one entry per CDR3 protein. The profile shows roughly 600,000 distinct CDR3 sequences, 24% of them singletons. Study-wide findings and caveats: The ex vivo response showed dominance by HLA-C-restricted CMV-specific TCR beta clonotypes. Frequencies of public TCR beta families were cumulated, and this identified carriers of CMV plus the relevant HLA.

V dropped 9 bases and J dropped 4 bases, with 15 bases sitting between them. Germline CDR1 LNHDA, CDR2 SQIVND (reference sequence). This CDR3 has 14 residues. The TCR sequence derives from a human donor in good health (CMV status not recorded). Some clones in this sample may be carry-over from other donors' samples. This chain connects TRBV19 to TRBJ2-2; D possibly corresponds to TRBD1 (6 bases). The sequenced sample consisted of CD8+ T cells from PBMCs. This chain's CDR3 is CASHRDESTGELFF. The CDR3, as DNA: TGTGCCAGCCACAGGGATGAGTCCACCGGGGAGCTGTTTTTT. Based on the CDR3 plus reference TRBV19 and TRBJ2-2, the full variable domain is DGGITQSPKYLFRKEGQNVTLSCEQNLNHDAMYWYRQDPGQGLRLIYYSQIVNDFQKGDIAEGYSVSREKKESFPLTVTSAQKNPTAFYLCASHRDESTGELFFGEGSRLTVL.